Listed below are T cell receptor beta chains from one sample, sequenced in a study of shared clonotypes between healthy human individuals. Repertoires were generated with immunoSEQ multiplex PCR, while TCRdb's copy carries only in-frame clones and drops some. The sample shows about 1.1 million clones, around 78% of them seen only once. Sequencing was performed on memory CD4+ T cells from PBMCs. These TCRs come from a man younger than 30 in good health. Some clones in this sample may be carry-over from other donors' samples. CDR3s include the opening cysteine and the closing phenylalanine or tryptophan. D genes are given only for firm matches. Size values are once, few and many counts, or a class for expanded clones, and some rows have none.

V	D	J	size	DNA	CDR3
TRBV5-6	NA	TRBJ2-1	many	TGTGCCAGCACGGAACGGAACTACAATGAGCAGTTCTTC	CASTERNYNEQFF
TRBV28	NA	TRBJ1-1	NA	TGTGCCAGCAGTTCAGGGGTGGAGACTGAAGCTTTCTTT	CASSSGVETEAFF
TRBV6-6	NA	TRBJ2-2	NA	NA	CASSFKEPRTPGSCFF
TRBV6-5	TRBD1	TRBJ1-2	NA	TGTGCCAGCAGGCTCCGGGACAGAAATGGCTACACCTTC	CASRLRDRNGYTF
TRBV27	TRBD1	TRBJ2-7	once	TGTGCCAGCAGTTTATATTTGCCTACAGGGGTCCTCTCCTACGAGCAGTACTTC	CASSLYLPTGVLSYEQYF
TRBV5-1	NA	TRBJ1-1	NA	TGCGCCAGCAGCTTGGCCCTACAGGGAACTGAAGCTTTCTTT	CASSLALQGTEAFF
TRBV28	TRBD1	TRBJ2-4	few	TGTGCCAGCAGTTTGTTAGGGGGCGCGGGAAACATTCAGTACTTC	CASSLLGGAGNIQYF
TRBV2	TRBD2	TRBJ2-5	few	TGTGCCAGCAGACCTAGCGGGAGCGGGAAAGAGACCCAGTACTTC	CASRPSGSGKETQYF
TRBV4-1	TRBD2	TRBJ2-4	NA	TGCGCCAGCAGCTTGACCTTAGCGGGAGGTAGCGACATTCAGTACTTC	CASSLTLAGGSDIQYF
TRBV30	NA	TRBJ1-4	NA	TGTGCCTGGAGTTATTCTAGTATCCTGAAACACCCCATTTTTTTT	CAWSYSSILKHPIFF
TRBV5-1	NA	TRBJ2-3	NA	TGCGCCAGCAGCTTGGCGGGGGTCACAGATACGCAGTATTTT	CASSLAGVTDTQYF
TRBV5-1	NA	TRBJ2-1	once	TGCGCCAGCAGCTATCAGAGTAGCTCCTACAATGAGCAGTTCTTC	CASSYQSSSYNEQFF
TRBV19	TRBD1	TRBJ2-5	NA	TGTGCCAGTAGAGTCCGACAGGGGGCGCGGGAGACCCAGTACTTC	CASRVRQGARETQYF